This T cell receptor beta chain derives from a study of T cell responses to AZD1222 COVID-19 vaccine. The study, taken as a whole, reports: Sampling that yielded the repertoires occurred only after the peak T cell response.

As to this clone: Its antigen is not known.

Sequencing was performed with immunoSEQ multiplex PCR; in TCRdb, only in-frame clones are kept and a portion is missing. The sample contains about 150,000 clones, approximately 90% of which appear only once. The CDR3 is 16 amino acids. The germline V gene has CDR1 SGHRS and CDR2 YFSETQ. Germline trimming cut 5 bases from V and 2 bases from J; bases unmatched to any gene: 11. This receptor was obtained from an adult in good health. The J gene is TRBJ2-3, the V gene TRBV5-1; 7 positions agree with TRBD2. The sequencing used peripheral blood, collected on day 0 of AZD1222 vaccination. The CDR3 nucleotides are TGCGCCAGCAGAGTTTTGACGGGGGGACTCACAGATACGCAGTATTTT. Encoded protein: CASRVLTGGLTDTQYF.